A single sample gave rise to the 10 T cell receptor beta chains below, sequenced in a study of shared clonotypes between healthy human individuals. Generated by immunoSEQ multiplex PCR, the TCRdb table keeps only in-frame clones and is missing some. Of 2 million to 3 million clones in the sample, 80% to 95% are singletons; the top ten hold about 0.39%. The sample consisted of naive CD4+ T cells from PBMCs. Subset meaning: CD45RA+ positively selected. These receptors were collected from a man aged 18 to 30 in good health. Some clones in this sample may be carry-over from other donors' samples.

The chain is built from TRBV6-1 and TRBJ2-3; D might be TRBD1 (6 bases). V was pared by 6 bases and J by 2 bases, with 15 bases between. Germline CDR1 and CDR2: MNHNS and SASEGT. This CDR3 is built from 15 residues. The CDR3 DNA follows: TGTGCCAGCAGAGGACAGATGGGATACACAGATACGCAGTATTTT. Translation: CASRGQMGYTDTQYF.

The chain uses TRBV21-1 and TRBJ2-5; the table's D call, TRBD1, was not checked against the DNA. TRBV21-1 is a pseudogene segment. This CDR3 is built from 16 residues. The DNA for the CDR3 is TGTGCCAGCAGCAAAGGACGGGACAGACGGGGGGAGACCCAGTACTTC. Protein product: CASSKGRDRRGETQYF.

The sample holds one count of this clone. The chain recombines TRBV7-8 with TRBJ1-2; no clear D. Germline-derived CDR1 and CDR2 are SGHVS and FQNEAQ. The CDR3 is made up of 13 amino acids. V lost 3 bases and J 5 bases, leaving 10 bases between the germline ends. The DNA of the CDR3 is TGTGCCAGCAGCTTGAGTCAGCCTTATGGCTACACCTTC. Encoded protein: CASSLSQPYGYTF.

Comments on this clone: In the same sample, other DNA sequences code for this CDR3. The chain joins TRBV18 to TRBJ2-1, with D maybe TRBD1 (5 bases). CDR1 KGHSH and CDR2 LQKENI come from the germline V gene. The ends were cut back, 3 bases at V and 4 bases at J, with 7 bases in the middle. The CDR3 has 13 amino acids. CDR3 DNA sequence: TGTGCCAGCTCACCGCAGGGTTACAATGAGCAGTTCTTC. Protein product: CASSPQGYNEQFF.

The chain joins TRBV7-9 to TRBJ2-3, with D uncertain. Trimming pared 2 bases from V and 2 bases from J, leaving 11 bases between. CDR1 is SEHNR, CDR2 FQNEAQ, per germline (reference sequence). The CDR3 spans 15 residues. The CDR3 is CASSLTAATTDTQYF. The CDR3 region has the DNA TGTGCCAGCAGCTTAACTGCAGCTACCACAGATACGCAGTATTTT. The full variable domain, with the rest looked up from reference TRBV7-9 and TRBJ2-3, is DTGVSQNPRHKITKRGQNVTFRCDPISEHNRLYWYRQTLGQGPEFLTYFQNEAQLEKSRLLSDRFSAERPKGSFSTLEIQRTEQGDSAMYLCASSLTAATTDTQYFGPGTRLTVL.

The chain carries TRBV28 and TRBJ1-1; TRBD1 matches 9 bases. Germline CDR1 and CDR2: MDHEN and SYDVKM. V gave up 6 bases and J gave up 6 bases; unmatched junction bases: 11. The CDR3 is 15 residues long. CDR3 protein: CASRLAPGQGSEAFF. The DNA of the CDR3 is TGTGCCAGCAGACTGGCTCCGGGACAGGGCTCTGAAGCTTTCTTT.

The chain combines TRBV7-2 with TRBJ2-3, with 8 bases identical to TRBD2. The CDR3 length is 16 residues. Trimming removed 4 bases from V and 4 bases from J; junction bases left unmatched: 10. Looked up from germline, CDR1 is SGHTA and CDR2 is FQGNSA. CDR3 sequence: CASSSRTSRYPDTQYF. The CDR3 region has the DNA TGTGCCAGCAGCTCCCGGACTAGCAGATACCCAGATACGCAGTATTTT.

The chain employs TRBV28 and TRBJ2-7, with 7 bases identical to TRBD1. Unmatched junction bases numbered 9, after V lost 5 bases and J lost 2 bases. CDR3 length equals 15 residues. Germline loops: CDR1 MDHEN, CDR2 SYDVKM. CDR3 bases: TGTGCCAGCAGTACCACGGGGACAGCTCCCTACGAGCAGTACTTC. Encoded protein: CASSTTGTAPYEQYF.

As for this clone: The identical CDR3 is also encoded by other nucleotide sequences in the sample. The CDR3 loop is CASSLVTSGSTDTQYF. The CDR3 coding sequence is TGCGCCAGCAGCTTGGTTACTAGCGGTAGCACAGATACGCAGTATTTT. This chain links TRBV5-1 with TRBJ2-3; TRBD2 matches at 8 bases. Looked up from germline, CDR1 is SGHRS and CDR2 is YFSETQ. The CDR3 sequence is 16 residues long. V was pared by 0 bases and J by 0 bases, with 3 bases of the junction left unmatched.

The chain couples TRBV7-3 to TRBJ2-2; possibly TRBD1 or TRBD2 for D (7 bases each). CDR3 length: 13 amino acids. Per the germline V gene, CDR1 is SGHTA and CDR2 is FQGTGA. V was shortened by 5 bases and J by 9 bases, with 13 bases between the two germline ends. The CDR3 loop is CASSLQGTRELFF. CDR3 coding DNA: TGTGCCAGCAGCCTACAGGGGACTAGGGAGCTGTTTTTT.